A single sample gave rise to the 30 T cell receptor beta chains below, sequenced in a study of radiation and T cells in renal cell carcinoma. Sequencing was performed with immunoSEQ multiplex PCR; in TCRdb, only in-frame clones are kept and a portion is missing. The table records 120,000 to 150,000 clones, roughly 85% of them present only once. Time point given: baseline pretreatment blood. Noted treatment: 15 Gy SBRT to primary tumor, nephrectomy 4 weeks later. This specimen consisted of blood, obtained from a patient whose treatment included radiotherapy and nephrectomy. All receptors derive from a woman aged 50 to 60 with renal cell carcinoma.

The J gene is TRBJ2-7, the V gene TRBV28; 8 bases align to TRBD2. Germline V gene data show CDR1 as MDHEN and CDR2 as SYDVKM. J gave up 2 bases and V 4 bases, and 10 bases lay outside the gene matches. The length of the CDR3 is 16 residues. CDR3 nucleotide sequence: TGTGCCAGCAGTTCCGTTGGAGCGGGGGCCGCCTACGAGCAGTACTTC. This gives the protein CASSSVGAGAAYEQYF.

The chain employs TRBV7-2 and TRBJ1-2, with D unclear. Germline V gene sequence: CDR1 SGHTA, CDR2 FQGNSA. This CDR3 is built from 18 residues. Deletions cut 1 base from V and 0 bases from J, with 18 bases between. CDR3 amino acids: CASSLESGVSGSNYGYTF. The CDR3 DNA sequence: TGTGCCAGCAGCTTAGAATCTGGGGTTTCGGGGTCTAACTATGGCTACACCTTC.

The chain recombines TRBV27 with TRBJ1-2, with unresolved D. The V and J ends lost 3 bases and 6 bases respectively, with 14 bases between them. CDR1 and CDR2 from the germline V gene are MNHEY and SMNVEV (reference sequence). The CDR3 runs to 14 residues. The CDR3 region is CASSFRRQADGYTF. CDR3 DNA sequence: TGTGCCAGCAGTTTTAGAAGGCAGGCTGATGGCTACACCTTC.

The V and J genes are TRBV28 and TRBJ2-7; 9 bases fit TRBD1. The trim removed 6 bases at V and 3 bases at J, leaving 12 bases unmatched. Per the germline V gene, CDR1 is MDHEN and CDR2 is SYDVKM. This CDR3 region has 16 residues. In nucleotides, the CDR3 is TGTGCCAGCAGCCAAACCCCCGGGACAGGGCGCTACGAGCAGTACTTC. It is translated as CASSQTPGTGRYEQYF.

The chain employs TRBV11-1 and TRBJ2-1; D remains ambiguous. V lost 2 bases, J lost 8 bases, and 4 bases lay in between. Germline V gene lookup returns CDR1 SGHAT and CDR2 FQDESV (reference sequence). The CDR3 has 11 amino acids. CDR3 in amino acids: CASSLRHEQFF. The CDR3 region has the DNA TGTGCCAGCAGCTTAAGGCATGAGCAGTTCTTC.

The chain couples TRBV18 to TRBJ1-1, with unresolved D. The germline V and J ends were trimmed by 6 bases and 4 bases, with 15 bases remaining between them. Germline assignment: CDR1 KGHSH and CDR2 LQKENI. The CDR3 length is 14 residues. CDR3 in amino acids: CASSGSVSLTEAFF. DNA for the CDR3: TGTGCCAGCTCCGGGAGTGTAAGTCTCACTGAAGCTTTCTTT.

The V call is TRBV19, the J call TRBJ1-1; 9 bases line up with TRBD1. J was trimmed by 10 bases and V by 6 bases; bases with no gene match: 15. There are 15 residues in the CDR3. The germline CDR1 and CDR2 sequences are LNHDA and SQIVND (reference sequence). CDR3 in DNA: TGTGCCAGTAGGGGGGACAGGGTGGGAGTCTCCGGAGCTTTCTTT. Amino acid sequence: CASRGDRVGVSGAFF. The whole variable domain, filled in from reference TRBV19 and TRBJ1-1, reads DGGITQSPKYLFRKEGQNVTLSCEQNLNHDAMYWYRQDPGQGLRLIYYSQIVNDFQKGDIAEGYSVSREKKESFPLTVTSAQKNPTAFYLCASRGDRVGVSGAFFGQGTRLTVV.

The rearrangement uses TRBV6-1 and TRBJ1-5; D is unresolved. Germline V gene data show CDR1 as MNHNS and CDR2 as SASEGT. V was pared by 8 bases and J by 5 bases, with 10 bases between. This CDR3 has 12 amino acids. This CDR3 reads CASRGYDQPQHF. DNA of the CDR3: TGTGCCAGCCGCGGTTACGATCAGCCCCAGCATTTT.

This clone came up a few times. The chain has TRBV28 and TRBJ1-3; possibly TRBD1 for D (5 bases). The V end lost 11 bases, the J end lost 2 bases, and 22 bases lay between the germline ends. This CDR3 contains 16 residues. Per germline, CDR1 MDHEN and CDR2 SYDVKM. The CDR3 bases are TGTGCCCCCCCCGGGACCCGCGGACGTCCTGGAAACACCATATATTTT. Amino acids: CAPPGTRGRPGNTIYF. The whole variable domain, filled in from reference TRBV28 and TRBJ1-3, reads DVKVTQSSRYLVKRTGEKVFLECVQDMDHENMFWYRQDPGLGLRLIYFSYDVKMKEKGDIPEGYSVSREKKERFSLILESASTNQTSMYLCAPPGTRGRPGNTIYFGEGSWLTVV.

This rearrangement joins TRBV10-1 to TRBJ2-2; no clear D gene. V was pared by 0 bases and J by 9 bases, with 5 bases between. The CDR3 extends over 12 amino acids. Germline CDR1 WNHNN, CDR2 SYGVQD (reference sequence). The CDR3 loop reads CASSESLRELFF. The CDR3 DNA sequence: TGCGCCAGCAGTGAGTCCCTCCGGGAGCTGTTTTTT.

This clone appeared once. The genes are TRBV4-3 and TRBJ1-2; D is unresolved. Germline-derived CDR1 and CDR2 are LGHNA and YSLEER. Trimming shortened V by 4 bases and J by 4 bases, and 16 bases separated the two germline ends. CDR3 length equals 15 residues. For the CDR3, the DNA is TGCGCCAGCAGCCTGGCTTCGTCAGGCCCCTATGGCTACACCTTC. Translation: CASSLASSGPYGYTF.

The rearrangement links TRBV11-2 to TRBJ2-7; D perhaps matches TRBD1 (5 bases). The length of the CDR3 is 17 residues. Trimming cost V 0 bases and J 4 bases, with 19 bases left between them. The V gene's germline CDR1 is SGHAT and CDR2 FQNNGV. The CDR3 spells CASSLDRGKGLVYEQYF. CDR3 nucleotides: TGTGCCAGCAGCTTAGATAGGGGCAAAGGTTTGGTGTACGAGCAGTACTTC.

This chain uses TRBV28 with TRBJ1-2; unclear D gene. Germline V gene sequence: CDR1 MDHEN, CDR2 SYDVKM. This CDR3 is built from 11 residues. With 6 bases removed from V and 8 bases from J, the gap between germline ends came to 10 bases. The chain's CDR3 is CASSPLRGYTF. The CDR3 DNA sequence: TGTGCCAGCAGCCCCCTAAGGGGCTACACCTTC.

The chain employs TRBV7-2 and TRBJ1-6; TRBD1 aligns across 10 bases. CDR3 size: 13 residues. Germline CDR1 and CDR2: SGHTA and FQGNSA. J was trimmed by 17 bases and V by 1 base; bases with no gene match: 5. The CDR3 region is CASSLGVGTGVHF. The CDR3, as DNA: TGTGCCAGCAGCTTAGGGGTTGGGACAGGGGTCCACTTT.

The chain is built from TRBV7-2 and TRBJ2-7; D possibly corresponds to TRBD1 (6 bases). This CDR3 is built from 13 residues. Trimming removed 5 bases from V and 2 bases from J, with 10 bases in between. Germline-derived CDR1 and CDR2 are SGHTA and FQGNSA. CDR3 in DNA: TGTGCCAGCAGCCTAAAGGGGGCCTACGAGCAGTACTTC. The encoded protein is CASSLKGAYEQYF.

The genes are TRBV7-9 and TRBJ2-7, with unresolved D. Trimming cost V 4 bases and J 7 bases, with 17 bases left between them. The CDR3 has 14 amino acids. Looked up from germline, CDR1 is SEHNR and CDR2 is FQNEAQ (reference sequence). CDR3 DNA: TGTGCCAGCAGCTCCCCGACCGGGCTACTTGAGCAGTACTTC. Translation gives CASSSPTGLLEQYF. Drawing the rest from reference TRBV7-9 and TRBJ2-7, the complete variable domain is DTGVSQNPRHKITKRGQNVTFRCDPISEHNRLYWYRQTLGQGPEFLTYFQNEAQLEKSRLLSDRFSAERPKGSFSTLEIQRTEQGDSAMYLCASSSPTGLLEQYFGPGTRLTVT.

The chain uses TRBV7-2 and TRBJ2-5; 8 bases are a match to TRBD1. This CDR3 region has 14 residues. V lost 7 bases, J lost 5 bases, and 9 bases stayed unmatched. Germline V CDR1 and CDR2: SGHTA, FQGNSA. The CDR3 coding sequence is TGTGCCAGCACCAGGGGGCGGGGTGTTGAGACCCAGTACTTC. Its translation is CASTRGRGVETQYF.

This chain connects TRBV28 to TRBJ1-5, with a possible D match to TRBD1 (5 bases). V was clipped by 5 bases and J by 5 bases, with 16 bases between them. This CDR3 comprises 15 residues. CDR1 is MDHEN, CDR2 SYDVKM, per germline. DNA for the CDR3: TGTGCCAGCAGTCTATCGGGGGGTGCACATCAGCCCCAGCATTTT. This gives the protein CASSLSGGAHQPQHF.

The V call is TRBV19, the J call TRBJ1-2; no reliable D call. V lost 3 bases, J lost 6 bases, and 14 bases lay in between. The germline gives CDR1 LNHDA, CDR2 SQIVND (reference sequence). The CDR3 is 14 amino acids. Here the CDR3 reads CASSISTSPHGYTF. The CDR3 DNA follows: TGTGCCAGTAGTATTTCTACGAGCCCCCATGGCTACACCTTC.

This clone was recorded a few times. V is TRBV19 and J is TRBJ1-4; the D gene is possibly TRBD1 (6 bases). The CDR3 is made up of 14 amino acids. The V and J ends lost 8 bases and 5 bases respectively, with 15 bases between them. Per the germline V gene, CDR1 is LNHDA and CDR2 is SQIVND (reference sequence). The CDR3 sequence: CASSRADSNEKLFF. CDR3 DNA sequence: TGTGCCAGTTCCCGTGCGGACAGCAATGAAAAACTGTTTTTT. Variable domain in full (rest from reference TRBV19 and TRBJ1-4): DGGITQSPKYLFRKEGQNVTLSCEQNLNHDAMYWYRQDPGQGLRLIYYSQIVNDFQKGDIAEGYSVSREKKESFPLTVTSAQKNPTAFYLCASSRADSNEKLFFGSGTQLSVL.

This chain connects TRBV15 to TRBJ2-5; D remains ambiguous. This CDR3 contains 14 residues. Germline loops: CDR1 LNHNV, CDR2 YYDKDF (reference sequence). Trimming took 1 base from V and 5 from J, leaving 11 bases between them. The CDR3 coding sequence is TGTGCCACCAGCAGAGTTTTCATGGAGGAGACCCAGTACTTC. Its protein product is CATSRVFMEETQYF.

The rearrangement uses TRBV27 and TRBJ2-2; 11 bases agree with TRBD2. The CDR3 totals 17 residues. CDR1 is MNHEY, CDR2 SMNVEV, per germline (reference sequence). The V and J ends lost 1 base and 7 bases, in that order; junction bases with no gene match: 8. The CDR3 region is CASSLLLAGGPIGELFF. CDR3 DNA: TGTGCCAGCAGTTTATTATTAGCGGGAGGGCCGATCGGGGAGCTGTTTTTT.

This rearrangement joins TRBV6-5 to TRBJ2-7, with D uncertain. From germline, CDR1 is MNHEY and CDR2 SVGAGI. Trimming removed 7 bases from V and 1 base from J, with 8 bases in between. The CDR3 has 12 residues. CDR3 sequence: CASKGWSYEQYF. CDR3 nucleotide sequence: TGTGCCAGCAAAGGGTGGTCCTACGAGCAGTACTTC.

This chain uses TRBV7-2 with TRBJ2-7; 8 bases line up with TRBD1. The V segment lost 3 bases and the J segment 4 bases; nucleotides outside the gene matches: 5. The CDR3 totals 14 residues. Germline CDR1 reads SGHTA; CDR2 reads FQGNSA. CDR3 nucleotide sequence: TGTGCCAGCAGCTTGACAGGGGCCCCTTACGAGCAGTACTTC. This gives the protein CASSLTGAPYEQYF.

The rearrangement uses TRBV28 and TRBJ2-2; D remains unclear. The V end was cut by 1 base, the J end by 6 bases, with 3 bases between. The CDR3 sequence is 12 residues long. Germline values: CDR1 MDHEN, CDR2 SYDVKM. The CDR3 reads CASSLYPGELFF. The DNA for the CDR3 is TGTGCCAGCAGTTTATACCCCGGGGAGCTGTTTTTT. The full variable domain, completed using reference TRBV28 and TRBJ2-2, is DVKVTQSSRYLVKRTGEKVFLECVQDMDHENMFWYRQDPGLGLRLIYFSYDVKMKEKGDIPEGYSVSREKKERFSLILESASTNQTSMYLCASSLYPGELFFGEGSRLTVL.

This clone was counted once. The rearrangement joins TRBV7-2 to TRBJ1-6; D uncertain. Germline assignment: CDR1 SGHTA and CDR2 FQGNSA. The germline V and J ends were trimmed by 3 bases and 10 bases, with 13 bases remaining between them. The CDR3 totals 14 residues. DNA for the CDR3: TGTGCCAGCAGCTTCAAAAGATCTAACTCACCCCTCCACTTT. Translated: CASSFKRSNSPLHF.

The chain couples TRBV6-5 to TRBJ1-6, with D perhaps TRBD1 (5 bases). Trimming pared 2 bases from V and 7 bases from J, leaving 9 bases between. The germline V gene has CDR1 MNHEY and CDR2 SVGAGI. CDR3 length: 14 amino acids. CDR3 DNA sequence: TGTGCCAGCAGTTACAGGGGAGGGAATTCACCCCTCCACTTT. Its protein product is CASSYRGGNSPLHF.

In this sample, this clone turned up once. The gene calls are TRBV28 and TRBJ1-2; 7 bases align to TRBD1. J was trimmed by 8 bases and V by 5 bases; bases with no gene match: 14. Germline CDR1 and CDR2: MDHEN and SYDVKM. The CDR3 length is 15 residues. The CDR3 nucleotides read TGTGCCAGCAGTACTCCGACAGGGCGGACGGGAGGCTACACCTTC. Translation gives CASSTPTGRTGGYTF.

Only one count was recorded for this clone. This rearrangement joins TRBV6-5 to TRBJ1-2; D may be TRBD1 (6 bases). CDR3 length equals 14 residues. Germline V gene lookup returns CDR1 MNHEY and CDR2 SVGAGI. The V gene lost 7 bases and the J gene lost 2 bases, with 14 bases spanning the gap. CDR3 residues: CASTSNRVNYGYTF. Written as DNA, the CDR3 is TGTGCCAGCACTTCAAACAGGGTCAACTATGGCTACACCTTC.

The chain carries TRBV30 and TRBJ1-1; D is undetermined. CDR1 and CDR2 (germline): GTSNPN, SVGIG (reference sequence). The V gene lost 1 base and the J gene lost 6 bases, with 24 bases spanning the gap. The CDR3 contains 17 residues. In DNA form, the CDR3 reads TGTGCCTGGAGTGGTGGAGGACCAGGTCCCATGGTCCCTGAAGCTTTCTTT. Its translation: CAWSGGGPGPMVPEAFF.